These 22 T cell receptor beta chains were sequenced from one sample in a study of CD4 and CD8 cells across lung adenocarcinoma regions. TCRdb reprocessed the PCR reads with MiXCR, giving one entry per CDR3 protein. The top ten clones hold around 55% of a sample with under 20,000 distinct CDR3 sequences, roughly half of them seen once. The sequenced material came from CD8+ T cells from the center of a lung tumor. These receptors were collected from a female donor with lung adenocarcinoma. The CD4 and CD8 labels of this study may be unreliable.

V usage is TRBV15 and J usage is TRBJ1-1, with D unresolved. The length of the CDR3 is 14 residues. CDR1 and CDR2 from the germline V gene are LNHNV and YYDKDF (reference sequence). Deletions cut 3 bases from V and 4 bases from J, with 12 bases between. The CDR3 loop reads CATSSRRTLTEAFF. DNA of the CDR3: TGTGCCACCAGCAGCCGACGGACTCTCACTGAAGCTTTCTTT.

As concerns this clonotype: This may arise from a read error, as a much more abundant clone is one base away. It is unclear where the CDR3 begins or ends on the DNA, so no DNA is shown, and the CDR3 is as TCRdb lists it. The chain uses TRBV27 and TRBJ2-1; the table's D call, TRBD2, has no DNA check behind it. The CDR3 has 16 amino acids, counting both end residues. Germline CDR1 MNHEY, CDR2 SMNVEV (reference sequence). CDR3 in amino acids: CASSFVGRGNYNERFF.

The V call is TRBV6-1, the J call TRBJ1-2; tentative D call: TRBD1 (5 bases). Between the trimmed V and J ends, which lost 5 bases and 4 bases, there was a span of 14 bases. The length of the CDR3 is 14 residues. Per germline, CDR1 MNHNS and CDR2 SASEGT. The CDR3 nucleotides are TGTGCCAGCAGTCCCGCAGGGCTCCTCTATGGCTACACCTTC. Translating it yields CASSPAGLLYGYTF.

The J gene is TRBJ2-5, the V gene TRBV28; possibly TRBD2 for D (6 bases). Judging by the DNA end, TRBJ2-7 fits better; the J call may be wrong. Germline V gene lookup returns CDR1 MDHEN and CDR2 SYDVKM. This CDR3 is built from 15 residues. The CDR3 sequence is CASSLLWAGTYEQYF. The CDR3 region has the DNA TGTGCCAGCAGTTTACTTTGGGCGGGAACCTACGAGCAGTACTTC.

The chain joins TRBV6-1 to TRBJ2-3, with D maybe TRBD1 (7 bases). The J call is in doubt because the DNA end fits TRBJ2-2 better. The CDR3 spans 15 residues. Germline lookup yields CDR1 MNHNS and CDR2 SASEGT. CDR3: CASRVGGQSAGTLFF. CDR3 coding DNA: TGTGCCAGCAGAGTGGGGGGACAGAGCGCAGGTACGCTGTTTTTT.

The J gene is TRBJ2-1, the V gene TRBV6-1; 14 bases agree with TRBD2. CDR1 is MNHNS, CDR2 SASEGT, per germline. This CDR3 has 15 amino acids. Trimming cost V 6 bases and J 8 bases; bases outside gene matches: 6. The CDR3 coding sequence is TGTGCCAGCAGCGCCGGGACTAGCGGGAGCGATGAGCAGTTCTTC. It specifies CASSAGTSGSDEQFF.

This clonotype came up many times. The V call is TRBV11-2, the J call TRBJ2-3; 9 bases agree with TRBD2. V was pared by 4 bases and J by 6 bases, with 8 bases of the junction left unmatched. The CDR3 has 15 residues. CDR1 SGHAT and CDR2 FQNNGV come from the germline V gene. CDR3 in amino acids: CASSSVAGAYDTQYF. CDR3 in DNA: TGTGCCAGCAGCTCCGTAGCGGGGGCTTATGATACGCAGTATTTT.

By its share, this clonotype is medium-sized. The rearrangement uses TRBV6-1 and TRBJ2-1; 8 nucleotides align to TRBD1. CDR1 is MNHNS, CDR2 SASEGT, per germline. The ends lost 6 bases at V and 6 bases at J; junction bases unmatched: 13. The CDR3 spans 16 residues. CDR3: CASRTSGGVFLNEQFF. The CDR3 DNA sequence: TGTGCCAGCAGAACCTCAGGGGGCGTTTTTCTCAATGAGCAGTTCTTC.

The rearrangement joins TRBV6-5 to TRBJ1-4; D gene ambiguous. With 3 bases removed from V and 0 bases from J, the gap between germline ends came to 14 bases. Looked up from germline, CDR1 is MNHEY and CDR2 is SVGAGI. This CDR3 is built from 17 residues. The CDR3 DNA sequence: TGTGCCAGCAGTTATTTTCCAGCTGATGCAACTAATGAAAAACTGTTTTTT. Translated: CASSYFPADATNEKLFF.

This clonotype occurred a few times. The V and J genes are TRBV27 and TRBJ2-5; 11 positions match TRBD2. The DNA matches TRBJ2-7 better at its end, which makes the J call doubtful. The CDR3 spans 14 residues. Germline lookup yields CDR1 MNHEY and CDR2 SMNVEV (reference sequence). CDR3 loop: CASSFSGRGYEQYF. CDR3 in DNA: TGTGCCAGCAGTTTTAGCGGGAGGGGATACGAGCAGTACTTC.

Concerning this clonotype itself: The junction does not match germline at one end; this may be a read error. The chain is built from TRBV6-1 and TRBJ2-3; no clear D gene. The CDR3 consists of 14 residues. CDR1 and CDR2 (germline): MNHNS, SASEGT. The CDR3 nucleotides are TGTGCCGGCAGTGAGGCTGGGAACACCGATGCGCAGTATTTT. Its translation: CAGSEAGNTDAQYF.

This clonotype has ten or more counts. At one end the junction does not follow the germline gene, possibly because of a read error. The chain recombines TRBV27 with TRBJ2-5; D not certain. The J call could be wrong; TRBJ2-7 is a better fit for the DNA end. The germline gives CDR1 MNHEY, CDR2 SMNVEV (reference sequence). The CDR3 is 13 amino acids. The CDR3 loop reads CASTGPYSHEQYF. The CDR3 DNA reads as TGTGCCAGCACCGGTCCCTACTCCCACGAGCAGTACTTC.

The chain recombines TRBV6-5 with TRBJ2-5, with 10 positions matching TRBD2. The end of the DNA is better explained by TRBJ2-7, so the J call may be wrong. The germline gives CDR1 MNHEY, CDR2 SVGAGI. CDR3 length equals 16 residues. Here the CDR3 reads CASSYSRTSGTYEQYF. The CDR3 bases are TGTGCCAGCAGTTACTCGCGGACTAGCGGAACCTACGAGCAGTACTTC.

The V and J genes are TRBV19 and TRBJ1-4; 7 nucleotides line up with TRBD1. The CDR3 length is 15 residues. With 5 bases clipped from V and 2 bases from J, the junction kept 5 bases outside the gene matches. The germline V gene has CDR1 LNHDA and CDR2 SQIVND (reference sequence). CDR3 sequence: CASSDTGATNEKLFF. The CDR3 bases are TGTGCCAGTAGTGACACAGGGGCGACTAATGAAAAACTGTTTTTT.

The count of this clonotype is one. The junction departs from germline at one end; a sequencing error may be responsible. This chain links TRBV27 with TRBJ2-3; D is possibly TRBD1 or TRBD2 (6 bases each). The CDR3 is 16 amino acids. Looked up from germline, CDR1 is MNHEY and CDR2 is SMNVEV (reference sequence). Here the CDR3 DNA reads TGTGCCAGCACCGCCTGGGGGCAAACTAGCACAGATACGCAGTATTTC. It yields the protein CASTAWGQTSTDTQYF.

This clonotype is medium-sized (0.01 to 0.1%) in the sample. This sequence joins TRBV6-5 and TRBJ2-2; D gene uncertain. Germline V gives CDR1 MNHEY, CDR2 SVGAGI. This CDR3 has 13 amino acids. Trimming shortened V by 2 bases and J by 1 base, and 2 bases separated the two germline ends. CDR3 loop: CASSYQNTGELFF. For the CDR3, the DNA is TGTGCCAGCAGTTACCAGAACACCGGGGAGCTGTTTTTT.

This clonotype rates as medium-sized. The rearrangement links TRBV6-1 to TRBJ2-4; TRBD2 is a possible D gene (6 bases). This CDR3 region has 16 residues. With 1 base removed from V and 8 bases from J, the gap between germline ends came to 18 bases. The germline V gene has CDR1 MNHNS and CDR2 SASEGT. The DNA for the CDR3 is TGTGCCAGCAGTGAAGAGGTCTTGGAGGGACGAGACATTCAGTACTTC. Its translation: CASSEEVLEGRDIQYF.

A note on this clonotype: The junction shows a germline mismatch at one end, possibly a read error. The rearrangement links TRBV6-5 to TRBJ2-3; unclear D gene. This CDR3 contains 11 residues. The germline V gene encodes CDR1 MNHEY and CDR2 SVGAGI. The CDR3 sequence: CASSHTETQYF. Written as DNA, the CDR3 is TGTGCCAGCAGTCACACAGAGACGCAGTATTTC.

This chain connects TRBV4-1 to TRBJ1-4; D remains unclear. This CDR3 has 17 amino acids. Germline loops: CDR1 MGHRA, CDR2 YSYEKL. V was trimmed by 0 bases and J by 0 bases, leaving 11 bases between them. Written as DNA, the CDR3 is TGCGCCAGCAGCCAAGATCGAGGCCGCTCAACTAATGAAAAACTGTTTTTT. Residues: CASSQDRGRSTNEKLFF.

The chain combines TRBV3-1 with TRBJ2-4; D is possibly TRBD1 (6 bases). CDR1 is LGHDT, CDR2 YNNKEL, per germline (reference sequence). Trimming pared 3 bases from V and 0 bases from J, leaving 6 bases between. This CDR3 is built from 14 residues. For the CDR3, the DNA is TGTGCCAGCAGCCACAGGGGAGCCAAAAACATTCAGTACTTC. It codes for CASSHRGAKNIQYF.

The chain combines TRBV27 with TRBJ2-5; 8 bases agree with TRBD1. Judging by the DNA end, TRBJ2-7 fits better; the J call may be wrong. CDR1 MNHEY and CDR2 SMNVEV come from the germline V gene (reference sequence). The CDR3 loop spans 17 amino acids. The CDR3 is CASSFQAGTGISYEQYF. The DNA for the CDR3 is TGTGCCAGCAGTTTTCAGGCAGGGACAGGAATTTCCTACGAGCAGTACTTC.

With respect to this clonotype: One junction end does not reproduce the germline sequence, and a read error may be involved. The rearrangement uses TRBV10-3 and TRBJ2-2; no definite D call. The CDR3 totals 13 residues. In germline, CDR1 is ENHRY, CDR2 SYGVKD. The CDR3 DNA sequence: TGTGCCACCAAAGGTGTCAACACAGATACGCTGTATTTT. Protein product: CATKGVNTDTLYF.